This T cell receptor (beta chain) was profiled in a study of molecular identifiers for immune sequencing clone quantification. Per the germline V gene, CDR1 is DFQATT and CDR2 is SNEGSKA (reference sequence). The V gene lost 3 bases and the J gene lost 4 bases, with 21 bases spanning the gap. CDR3 size: 16 residues. TCRdb independently ran MiXCR on the PCR reads; one entry per CDR3 protein. In the table there are about 640,000 distinct CDR3 sequences, 20% of which are singletons. This clonotype was recorded a few times. Sequenced material: naive CD8+ T cells from blood, with Jurkat cell RNA spiked in. The subset was: FACS-sorted CD8+CD4-CCR7+CD45RA+ naive T cells. The TCR comes from a human donor in good health. Some libraries in this study had Jurkat cell RNA spiked in. The chain combines TRBV20-1 with TRBJ2-5, with D possibly being TRBD2 (5 bases). The CDR3 nucleotides are TGCAGTGCTAGCCAGTCGGCGGGTAGTCTTGGAGAGACCCAGTACTTC. Translated: CSASQSAGSLGETQYF.